A single sample gave rise to the 15 T cell receptor beta chains below, sequenced in a study of blood T cell repertoires in COVID-19. This table comes from immunoSEQ multiplex PCR, and its TCRdb copy is limited to in-frame clones, with some not included. This table has about 120,000 clones, 70% to 85% appearing once. Sequencing used peripheral blood. Every receptor here comes from a man in his 70s with active or convalescent COVID-19.

The J gene is TRBJ2-3, the V gene TRBV10-2; 9 bases map to TRBD2. V was pared by 2 bases and J by 4 bases, with 7 bases of the junction left unmatched. The germline V gene encodes CDR1 WSHSY and CDR2 SAAADI. This CDR3 contains 16 residues. In nucleotides, the CDR3 is TGCGCCAGCAGTGAGGTGGCGGTAGCGGGAGCAGATACGCAGTATTTT. Residues: CASSEVAVAGADTQYF.

Only one count was recorded for this clone. The chain uses TRBV18 and TRBJ1-2, with D possibly TRBD1 on 6 matching bases. Germline V gives CDR1 KGHSH, CDR2 LQKENI. CDR3 length: 14 residues. V lost 6 bases and J 7 bases, leaving 18 bases between the germline ends. CDR3 sequence: CASSPSTGELGYTF. In DNA form, the CDR3 reads TGTGCCAGCTCCCCATCGACAGGTGAGCTTGGCTACACCTTC.

This chain links TRBV7-2 with TRBJ1-1, with D maybe TRBD1 (6 bases). Per the germline V gene, CDR1 is SGHTA and CDR2 is FQGNSA. The length of the CDR3 is 17 residues. V lost 5 bases and J 2 bases, leaving 21 bases between the germline ends. This CDR3 is CASSPRRVVGHNTEAFF. CDR3 DNA sequence: TGTGCCAGCAGCCCTAGACGGGTGGTGGGACATAACACTGAAGCTTTCTTT.

The table lists this clone with a few counts. The rearrangement links TRBV28 to TRBJ1-6; D not certain. Germline V gene lookup returns CDR1 MDHEN and CDR2 SYDVKM. This CDR3 region has 13 residues. V was shortened by 5 bases and J by 10 bases, with 12 bases between the two germline ends. Here the CDR3 reads CASSPILGSPLHF. The CDR3 bases are TGTGCCAGCAGTCCAATCCTCGGGTCACCCCTCCACTTT.

This chain connects TRBV29-1 to TRBJ1-2, with a tentative D call TRBD1 (6 bases). Germline values: CDR1 SQVTM, CDR2 ANQGSEA. The CDR3 runs to 13 residues. V was clipped by 5 bases and J by 2 bases, with 12 bases between them. The CDR3 bases are TGCAGCGTTCCACCTACAGGGAACTATGGCTACACCTTC. Protein: CSVPPTGNYGYTF.

Only a few counts were recorded for this clone. The J gene is TRBJ1-3, the V gene TRBV5-1, with a tentative D call TRBD1 (5 bases). In germline, CDR1 is SGHRS, CDR2 YFSETQ. The CDR3 runs to 15 residues. Trimming cost V 0 bases and J 0 bases, with 7 bases left between them. This CDR3 reads CASSLGQSSGNTIYF. The DNA for the CDR3 is TGCGCCAGCAGCTTGGGACAGTCCTCTGGAAACACCATATATTTT.

The rearrangement uses TRBV3-1 (or the pseudogene TRBV3-2) and TRBJ1-5, with a possible D match to TRBD1 (5 bases). This CDR3 contains 16 residues. The germline V gene encodes CDR1 LGHDT and CDR2 YNNKEL (reference sequence). Trimming took off 0 bases at V and 6 bases at J, with 15 bases between the two ends. The CDR3 loop reads CASSQDEQGRLQPQHF. The CDR3 nucleotides read TGTGCCAGCAGCCAAGATGAGCAGGGTAGACTTCAGCCCCAGCATTTT.

The chain joins TRBV19 to TRBJ1-2, with D possibly being TRBD1 (5 bases). V dropped 2 bases and J dropped 3 bases, with 19 bases sitting between them. Germline assignment: CDR1 LNHDA and CDR2 SQIVND (reference sequence). The CDR3 loop spans 17 amino acids. CDR3 bases: TGTGCCAGTAGTATATACTCAACAGGCCCTAACCACTATGGCTACACCTTC. Translating gives CASSIYSTGPNHYGYTF.

The sample holds one count of this clone. The J gene is TRBJ1-2, the V gene TRBV5-1, with 10 bases that match TRBD1. In germline, CDR1 is SGHRS, CDR2 YFSETQ. This CDR3 spans 15 amino acids. The ends lost 4 bases at V and 0 bases at J; junction bases unmatched: 3. Here the CDR3 DNA reads TGCGCCAGCAGCGAGGGACAGGGGTCTAACTATGGCTACACCTTC. Its translation: CASSEGQGSNYGYTF. Full variable domain (outside the CDR3, taken from reference TRBV5-1 and TRBJ1-2): KAGVTQTPRYLIKTRGQQVTLSCSPISGHRSVSWYQQTPGQGLQFLFEYFSETQRNKGNFPGRFSGRQFSNSRSEMNVSTLELGDSALYLCASSEGQGSNYGYTFGSGTRLTVV.

This clone was seen a handful of times. This chain connects TRBV5-8 to TRBJ2-1; TRBD1 matches 7 bases. The CDR3 sequence is 17 residues long. V dropped 7 bases and J dropped 6; count of bases not matched to a gene: 19. Germline V gene sequence: CDR1 SGHTS, CDR2 YDEGEE. This chain's CDR3 is CASSSGTALLNTNEQFF. CDR3 coding DNA: TGTGCCAGCTCATCCGGGACAGCACTTCTGAATACCAATGAGCAGTTCTTC.

The chain couples TRBV28 to TRBJ2-7; TRBD1 matches 10 bases. Trimming at V came to 4 bases and at J to 2 bases, leaving 5 bases not matched to a gene. Germline CDR1 MDHEN, CDR2 SYDVKM. CDR3 length: 15 residues. The CDR3: CASSSWGTGAYEQYF. DNA of the CDR3: TGTGCCAGCAGTTCATGGGGGACAGGGGCCTACGAGCAGTACTTC.

This clone was observed a few times. This chain connects TRBV2 to TRBJ2-7; 10 nucleotides agree with TRBD2. Germline loops: CDR1 SNHLY, CDR2 FYNNEI. This CDR3 has 15 amino acids. J was trimmed by 5 bases and V by 3 bases; bases with no gene match: 7. The CDR3 bases are TGTGCCAGCAGTGATCTTAGCGGGGGGATCGACGAGCAGTACTTC. The encoded protein is CASSDLSGGIDEQYF.

For the CDR3, the DNA is TGTGCCAGCAGCCGTTCCCCGGCAACTAATGAAAAACTGTTTTTT. Translated, it gives CASSRSPATNEKLFF. This sequence joins TRBV5-5 and TRBJ1-4, with D hard to call. CDR1 is SGHKS, CDR2 YYEKEE, per germline (reference sequence). V was clipped by 4 bases and J by 0 bases, with 10 bases between them. The CDR3 has 15 amino acids.

The V gene is TRBV27, the J gene TRBJ2-7; 9 bases match TRBD2. V shed 7 bases and J 0 bases; nucleotides not matched to a gene: 7. This CDR3 contains 15 residues. The germline V gene has CDR1 MNHEY and CDR2 SMNVEV (reference sequence). The CDR3 here is CASTSFSGSSYEQYF. In nucleotides, the CDR3 is TGTGCCAGCACCTCCTTTAGCGGGAGCTCCTACGAGCAGTACTTC.

This rearrangement joins TRBV3-1 (or the pseudogene TRBV3-2) to TRBJ1-2; D gene unclear. Germline assignment: CDR1 LGHDT and CDR2 YNNKEL (reference sequence). CDR3 size: 13 residues. V was trimmed by 3 bases and J by 3 bases, leaving 8 bases between them. The CDR3 DNA reads TGTGCCAGCAGCCAGGGCCAGTACTATGGCTACACCTTC. It specifies CASSQGQYYGYTF.